This T cell receptor (beta chain) was profiled in a study of blood T cell repertoires in COVID-19. Here immunoSEQ multiplex PCR was the method, and the copy in TCRdb shows in-frame clones only, minus some. Of fewer than 100,000 clones detected, more than 75% appear once; the ten largest clones hold approximately 24%. V lost 2 bases, J lost 6 bases, and 8 bases stayed unmatched. Germline CDR1 is SGHTS and CDR2 is YDEGEE. The CDR3 totals 16 residues. This receptor was obtained from a human donor in a cohort sampled during active COVID-19. Material for sequencing was peripheral blood. This chain connects TRBV5-8 to TRBJ2-2; 9 bases are shared with TRBD1. The CDR3, as DNA: TGTGCCAGCAGCTTACGTTTTCGACAGGGGGCCGGGGAGCTGTTTTTT. It is translated as CASSLRFRQGAGELFF.